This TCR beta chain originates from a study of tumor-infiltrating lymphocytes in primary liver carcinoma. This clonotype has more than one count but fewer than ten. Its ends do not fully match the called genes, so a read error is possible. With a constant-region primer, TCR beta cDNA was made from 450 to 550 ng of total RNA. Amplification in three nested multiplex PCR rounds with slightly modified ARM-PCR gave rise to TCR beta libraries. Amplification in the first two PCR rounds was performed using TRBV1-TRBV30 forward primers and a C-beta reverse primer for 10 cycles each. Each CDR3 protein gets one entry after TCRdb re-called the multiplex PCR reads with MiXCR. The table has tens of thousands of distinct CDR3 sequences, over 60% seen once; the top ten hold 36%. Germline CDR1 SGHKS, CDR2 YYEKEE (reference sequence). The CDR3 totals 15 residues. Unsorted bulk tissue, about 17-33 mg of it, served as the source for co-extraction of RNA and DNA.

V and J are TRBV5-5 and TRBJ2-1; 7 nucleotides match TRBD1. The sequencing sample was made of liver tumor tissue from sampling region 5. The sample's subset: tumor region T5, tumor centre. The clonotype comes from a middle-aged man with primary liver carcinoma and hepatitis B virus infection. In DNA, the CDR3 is TGCGCCAGCAGCCCAGGACAGGATTCCTACAATGAGCAGTTCTTC. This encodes CASSPGQDSYNEQFF.